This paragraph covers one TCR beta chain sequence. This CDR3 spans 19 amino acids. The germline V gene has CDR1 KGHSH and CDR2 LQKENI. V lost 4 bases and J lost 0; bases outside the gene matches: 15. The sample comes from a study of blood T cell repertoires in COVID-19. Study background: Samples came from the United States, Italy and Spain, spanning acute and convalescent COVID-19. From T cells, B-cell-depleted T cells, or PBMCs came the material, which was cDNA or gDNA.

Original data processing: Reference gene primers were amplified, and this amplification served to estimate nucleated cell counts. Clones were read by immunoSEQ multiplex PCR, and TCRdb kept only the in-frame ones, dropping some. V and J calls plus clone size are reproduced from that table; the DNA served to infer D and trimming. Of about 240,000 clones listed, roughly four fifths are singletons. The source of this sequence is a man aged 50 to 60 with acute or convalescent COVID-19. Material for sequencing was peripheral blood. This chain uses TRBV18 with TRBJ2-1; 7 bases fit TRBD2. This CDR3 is CASSHGLVEPGGSYNEQFF. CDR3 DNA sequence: TGTGCCAGCTCACACGGACTAGTCGAGCCTGGAGGCTCCTACAATGAGCAGTTCTTC.